A selection of T cell receptor beta chains follows, all from one sample in a study of neurological immune-mediated disorders. A single record per CDR3 protein comes from TCRdb applying MiXCR to the 5' RACE reads. The table has about 43,000 distinct CDR3 sequences, more than 9.5% seen once. The material sequenced was PBMCs. All receptors come from a female donor in good health. The CDR3 runs from the conserved cysteine through the conserved F or W. D genes are given only for firm matches. Part of the rows lack a size; the others show once, few, many or a class for expanded clones.

CDR3 length,V gene,J gene,clone size,D gene,CDR3 protein,CDR3 DNA
15,TRBV20-1,TRBJ2-5,many,TRBD2,CSARHPGGAQETQYF,TGCAGTGCTAGACACCCCGGGGGGGCCCAAGAGACCCAGTACTTC
16,TRBV5-1,TRBJ2-5,many,TRBD2,CASSLDLAGGQETQYF,TGCGCCAGCAGCTTGGATCTAGCGGGAGGCCAAGAGACCCAGTACTTC
11,TRBV29-1,TRBJ1-2,many,.,CSVVMEEGYTF,TGCAGCGTTGTAATGGAAGAGGGCTACACCTTC
14,TRBV18,TRBJ1-2,.,TRBD1,CASSPTTGDYGYTF,TGTGCCAGCTCACCAACCACAGGGGACTATGGCTACACCTTC
17,TRBV6-6,TRBJ2-1,once,TRBD1,CASSYSAGTGELNEQFF,TGTGCCAGCAGTTACTCGGCCGGGACAGGGGAGCTAAATGAGCAGTTCTTC
12,TRBV6-5,TRBJ1-1,many,TRBD1,CASSAQGTEAFF,TGTGCCAGCAGTGCACAGGGGACTGAAGCTTTCTTT
14,TRBV12-3/TRBV12-4,TRBJ1-2,few,TRBD1,CASSLVRGVYGYTF,TGTGCCAGCAGTTTAGTCAGGGGGGTATATGGCTACACCTTC
15,TRBV5-1,TRBJ1-2,many,.,CASSGTKKGDYGYTF,TGCGCCAGCAGCGGGACAAAAAAGGGGGACTATGGCTACACCTTC
16,TRBV20-1,TRBJ1-1,many,.,CSASGGEQEVYTEAFF,TGCAGTGCTAGTGGGGGGGAACAGGAGGTGTACACTGAAGCTTTCTTT
11,TRBV29-1,TRBJ2-7,many,.,CSVEGNNEQYF,TGCAGCGTAGAGGGAAACAACGAGCAGTACTTC
17,TRBV7-2,TRBJ2-7,many,.,CASSLITGIVPTYEQYF,TGTGCCAGCAGCTTGATAACAGGGATCGTCCCCACCTACGAGCAGTACTTC
14,TRBV5-1,TRBJ1-3,many,.,CASSLDLSGNTIYF,TGCGCCAGCAGCCTGGACCTCTCTGGAAACACCATATATTTT
13,TRBV20-1,TRBJ2-3,.,.,CSAVGASTDTQYF,TGTAGTGCCGTCGGGGCTAGCACAGATACGCAGTATTTT
14,TRBV28,TRBJ1-2,.,TRBD1,CASSPGQINYIYTF,TGTGCCAGCAGTCCGGGACAGATTAACTATATCTACACCTTC
16,TRBV12-3/TRBV12-4,TRBJ2-1,many,.,CASSSPSTSFGDEQFF,TGTGCCAGCAGTTCGCCATCGACTAGTTTTGGCGATGAGCAGTTCTTC
16,TRBV5-1,TRBJ2-1,many,.,CASNLEGGTRLDEQFF,TGCGCCAGCAACCTAGAGGGGGGGACGAGGTTAGATGAGCAGTTCTTC
17,TRBV6-5,TRBJ2-2,.,.,CASTALELAANTGELFF,TGTGCCAGCACTGCACTAGAACTAGCCGCGAACACCGGGGAGCTGTTTTTT
14,TRBV12-3/TRBV12-4,TRBJ2-7,many,.,CASRPVALSYEQYF,TGTGCCAGCAGGCCCGTAGCTCTCTCCTACGAGCAGTACTTC
15,TRBV28,TRBJ2-7,many,.,CASSPGGTVSYEQYF,TGTGCCAGCAGCCCGGGCGGGACGGTCTCCTACGAGCAGTACTTC
13,TRBV6-5,TRBJ1-1,many,.,CASRMTMNTEAFF,TGTGCCAGCAGAATGACTATGAACACTGAAGCTTTCTTT
15,TRBV5-8,TRBJ1-2,many,.,CASSLGGNLGYGYTF,TGTGCCAGCAGCTTAGGGGGGAACCTTGGCTATGGCTACACCTTC
16,TRBV5-1,TRBJ2-1,many,TRBD2,CASSLALGLAGNEQFF,TGCGCCAGCAGCTTGGCCTTGGGACTAGCGGGGAATGAGCAGTTCTTC
15,TRBV4-1,TRBJ2-7,many,.,CASSQADSSSYEQYF,TGCGCCAGCAGCCAAGCCGACTCCTCCTCCTACGAGCAGTACTTC
14,TRBV4-1,TRBJ2-1,many,.,CASSQDRADDEQFF,TGCGCCAGCAGCCAAGACAGGGCAGACGATGAGCAGTTCTTC
15,TRBV5-1,TRBJ2-6,many,.,CASSLSRGEANVLTF,TGCGCCAGCAGCTTGAGCAGAGGGGAGGCCAACGTCCTGACTTTC
14,TRBV29-1,TRBJ1-2,.,.,CSVEPQILNYGYTF,TGCAGCGTTGAACCACAGATCCTAAACTATGGCTACACCTTC
12,TRBV7-2,TRBJ1-5,many,.,CASSSLWQPQHF,TGTGCCAGCAGCTCTCTGTGGCAGCCCCAGCATTTT
16,TRBV3-1,TRBJ1-1,many,.,CASSSPRAGVNTEAFF,TGTGCCAGCAGCTCCCCGCGGGCGGGGGTGAACACTGAAGCTTTCTTT
13,TRBV20-1,TRBJ2-3,many,.,CSARKGTTDTQYF,TGCAGTGCTAGAAAAGGGACCACAGATACGCAGTATTTT
15,TRBV7-3,TRBJ1-6,many,TRBD1,CASSFGAGGYSPLHF,TGTGCCAGCAGCTTTGGCGCAGGGGGCTATTCACCCCTCCACTTT
14,TRBV3-1,TRBJ1-2,many,.,CASSQDLNYYGYTF,TGTGCCAGCAGCCAAGATTTGAATTACTATGGCTACACCTTC
15,TRBV20-1,TRBJ1-5,many,TRBD1,CSARPGTGAGQPQHF,TGCAGTGCTAGGCCCGGGACAGGGGCAGGGCAGCCCCAGCATTTT
18,TRBV6-5,TRBJ1-2,many,TRBD1,CASSTPQVIGTGDYGYTF,TGTGCCAGCAGTACCCCCCAGGTCATCGGGACAGGGGACTATGGCTACACCTTC
17,TRBV4-1,TRBJ2-3,many,.,CASSPRGEATSTDTQYF,TGCGCCAGCAGCCCTAGAGGGGAGGCTACTAGCACAGATACGCAGTATTTT
14,TRBV20-1,TRBJ2-1,many,.,CSAPDRAAHNEQFF,TGCAGTGCACCCGACCGGGCCGCTCACAATGAGCAGTTCTTC
15,TRBV2,TRBJ1-5,many,.,CASSDDNRINQPQHF,TGTGCCAGCAGTGATGACAACAGGATTAATCAGCCCCAGCATTTT
12,TRBV29-1,TRBJ2-1,many,.,CSALGDYNEQFF,TGCAGCGCCCTCGGGGACTACAATGAGCAGTTCTTC
13,TRBV18,TRBJ2-5,.,.,CASYRSTQETQYF,TGTGCCAGCTATCGGTCCACTCAAGAGACCCAGTACTTC
15,TRBV9,TRBJ2-1,medium-sized,.,CASSVAGAQYNEQFF,TGTGCCAGCAGCGTAGCGGGGGCCCAATACAATGAGCAGTTCTTC
18,TRBV9,TRBJ1-1,many,.,CASSPRSGSQVGNTEAFF,TGTGCCAGCAGCCCCCGCAGCGGATCTCAAGTCGGGAACACTGAAGCTTTCTTT
15,TRBV7-8,TRBJ2-1,many,TRBD2,CASSLRSSGGNEQFF,TGTGCCAGCAGCTTAAGGTCCAGCGGGGGCAATGAGCAGTTCTTC
14,TRBV5-1,TRBJ2-3,many,TRBD1,CASSRTGLTDTQYF,TGCGCCAGCAGCCGGACAGGGCTCACAGATACGCAGTATTTT
14,TRBV21-1,TRBJ2-7,many,.,CASSNSFREDEQYF,TGTGCCAGCAGCAACTCCTTCAGGGAAGACGAGCAGTACTTC
16,TRBV3-1,TRBJ2-5,many,TRBD2,CASSQRLAGHQETQYF,TGTGCCAGCAGCCAACGGCTAGCGGGCCATCAAGAGACCCAGTACTTC
14,TRBV20-1,TRBJ2-7,many,.,CSADARTQTYEQYF,TGCAGTGCTGATGCGCGGACTCAAACCTACGAGCAGTACTTC
13,TRBV3-1,TRBJ2-5,many,.,CASKGRPGETQYF,TGTGCCAGCAAGGGACGTCCTGGCGAGACCCAGTACTTC
16,TRBV11-2,TRBJ2-1,.,TRBD2,CASSYAGTRGFLEQFF,TGTGCCAGCAGCTACGCCGGGACTAGAGGATTCCTTGAGCAGTTCTTC
15,TRBV28,TRBJ2-2,many,TRBD2,CASISSGSDTGELFF,TGTGCCAGCATCTCTAGCGGGAGTGACACCGGGGAGCTGTTTTTT
13,TRBV2,TRBJ1-1,many,TRBD1,CASRGTGVTEAFF,TGTGCCAGCAGGGGTACAGGGGTGACTGAAGCTTTCTTT
14,TRBV5-5,TRBJ1-1,many,.,CASSLRSVNTEAFF,TGTGCCAGCAGCTTACGATCGGTGAACACTGAAGCTTTCTTT
16,TRBV20-1,TRBJ2-3,many,TRBD2,CSAPAGGRGGTDTQYF,TGCAGTGCTCCGGCTGGGGGCCGGGGGGGGACAGATACGCAGTATTTT
18,TRBV7-8,TRBJ2-3,many,TRBD2,CASSLGFLAGAATDTQYF,TGTGCCAGCAGCTTAGGTTTTTTAGCGGGGGCTGCCACAGATACGCAGTATTTT
16,TRBV28,TRBJ2-2,many,.,CASSLQAGINTGELFF,TGTGCCAGCAGTTTACAGGCGGGAATCAACACCGGGGAGCTGTTTTTT
12,TRBV20-1,TRBJ2-1,many,.,CSAGKVSGEQFF,TGCAGTGCTGGGAAAGTATCCGGGGAGCAGTTCTTC
12,TRBV20-1,TRBJ1-1,many,.,CSAQRWNTEAFF,TGCAGTGCCCAACGCTGGAACACTGAAGCTTTCTTT
16,TRBV9,TRBJ2-2,many,TRBD2,CASSARTSGSPGELFF,TGTGCCAGCAGCGCCCGGACTAGCGGGAGCCCGGGGGAGCTGTTTTTT
13,TRBV11-2,TRBJ1-6,many,.,CASSSQSGSPLHF,TGTGCCAGCAGCTCTCAGAGTGGCTCACCCCTCCACTTT